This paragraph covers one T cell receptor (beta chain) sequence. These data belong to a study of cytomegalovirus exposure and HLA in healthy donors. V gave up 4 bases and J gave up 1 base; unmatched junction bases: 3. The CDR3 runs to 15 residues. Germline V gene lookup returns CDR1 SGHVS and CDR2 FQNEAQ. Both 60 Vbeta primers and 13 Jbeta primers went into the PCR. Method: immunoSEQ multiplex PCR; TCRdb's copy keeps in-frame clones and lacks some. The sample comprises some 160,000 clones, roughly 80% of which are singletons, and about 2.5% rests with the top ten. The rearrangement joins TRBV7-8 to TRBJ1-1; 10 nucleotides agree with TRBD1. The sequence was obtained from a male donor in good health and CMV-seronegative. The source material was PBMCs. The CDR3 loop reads CASSYRTGGNTEAFF. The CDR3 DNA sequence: TGTGCCAGCAGCTACCGGACAGGGGGGAACACTGAAGCTTTCTTT.